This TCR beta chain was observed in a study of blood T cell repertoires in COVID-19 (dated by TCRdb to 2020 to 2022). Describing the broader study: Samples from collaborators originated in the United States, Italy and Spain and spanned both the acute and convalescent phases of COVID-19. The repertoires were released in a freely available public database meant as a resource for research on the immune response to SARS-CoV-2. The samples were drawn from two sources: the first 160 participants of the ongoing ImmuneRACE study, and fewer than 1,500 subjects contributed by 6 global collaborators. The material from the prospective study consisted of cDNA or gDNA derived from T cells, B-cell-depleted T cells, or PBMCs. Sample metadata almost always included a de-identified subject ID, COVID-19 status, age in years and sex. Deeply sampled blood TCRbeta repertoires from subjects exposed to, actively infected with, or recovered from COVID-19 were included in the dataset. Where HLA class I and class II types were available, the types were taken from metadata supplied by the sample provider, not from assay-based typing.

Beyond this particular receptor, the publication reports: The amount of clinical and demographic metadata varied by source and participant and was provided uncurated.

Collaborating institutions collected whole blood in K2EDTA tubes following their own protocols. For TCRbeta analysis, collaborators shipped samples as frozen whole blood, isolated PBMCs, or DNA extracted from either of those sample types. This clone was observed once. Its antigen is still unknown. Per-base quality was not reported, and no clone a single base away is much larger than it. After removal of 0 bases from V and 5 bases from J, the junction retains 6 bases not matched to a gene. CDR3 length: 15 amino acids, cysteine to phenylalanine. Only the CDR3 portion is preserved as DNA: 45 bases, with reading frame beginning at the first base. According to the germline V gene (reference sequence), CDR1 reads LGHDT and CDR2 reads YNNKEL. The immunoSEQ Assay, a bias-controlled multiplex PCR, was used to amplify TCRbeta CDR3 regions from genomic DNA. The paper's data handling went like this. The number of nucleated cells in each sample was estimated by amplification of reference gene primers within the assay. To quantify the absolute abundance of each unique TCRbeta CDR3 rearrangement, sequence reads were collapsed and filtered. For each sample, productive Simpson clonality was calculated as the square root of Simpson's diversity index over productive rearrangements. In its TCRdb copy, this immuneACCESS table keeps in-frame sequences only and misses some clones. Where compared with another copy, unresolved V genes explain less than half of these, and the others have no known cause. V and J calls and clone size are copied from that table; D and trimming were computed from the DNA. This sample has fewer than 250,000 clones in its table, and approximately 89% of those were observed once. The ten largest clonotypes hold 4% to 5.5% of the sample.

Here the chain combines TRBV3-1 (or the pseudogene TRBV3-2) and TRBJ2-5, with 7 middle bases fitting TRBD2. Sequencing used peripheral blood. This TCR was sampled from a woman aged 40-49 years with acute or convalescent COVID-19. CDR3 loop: CASSQDPDGGETQYF. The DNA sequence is TGTGCCAGCAGCCAAGATCCTGACGGGGGGGAGACCCAGTACTTC.